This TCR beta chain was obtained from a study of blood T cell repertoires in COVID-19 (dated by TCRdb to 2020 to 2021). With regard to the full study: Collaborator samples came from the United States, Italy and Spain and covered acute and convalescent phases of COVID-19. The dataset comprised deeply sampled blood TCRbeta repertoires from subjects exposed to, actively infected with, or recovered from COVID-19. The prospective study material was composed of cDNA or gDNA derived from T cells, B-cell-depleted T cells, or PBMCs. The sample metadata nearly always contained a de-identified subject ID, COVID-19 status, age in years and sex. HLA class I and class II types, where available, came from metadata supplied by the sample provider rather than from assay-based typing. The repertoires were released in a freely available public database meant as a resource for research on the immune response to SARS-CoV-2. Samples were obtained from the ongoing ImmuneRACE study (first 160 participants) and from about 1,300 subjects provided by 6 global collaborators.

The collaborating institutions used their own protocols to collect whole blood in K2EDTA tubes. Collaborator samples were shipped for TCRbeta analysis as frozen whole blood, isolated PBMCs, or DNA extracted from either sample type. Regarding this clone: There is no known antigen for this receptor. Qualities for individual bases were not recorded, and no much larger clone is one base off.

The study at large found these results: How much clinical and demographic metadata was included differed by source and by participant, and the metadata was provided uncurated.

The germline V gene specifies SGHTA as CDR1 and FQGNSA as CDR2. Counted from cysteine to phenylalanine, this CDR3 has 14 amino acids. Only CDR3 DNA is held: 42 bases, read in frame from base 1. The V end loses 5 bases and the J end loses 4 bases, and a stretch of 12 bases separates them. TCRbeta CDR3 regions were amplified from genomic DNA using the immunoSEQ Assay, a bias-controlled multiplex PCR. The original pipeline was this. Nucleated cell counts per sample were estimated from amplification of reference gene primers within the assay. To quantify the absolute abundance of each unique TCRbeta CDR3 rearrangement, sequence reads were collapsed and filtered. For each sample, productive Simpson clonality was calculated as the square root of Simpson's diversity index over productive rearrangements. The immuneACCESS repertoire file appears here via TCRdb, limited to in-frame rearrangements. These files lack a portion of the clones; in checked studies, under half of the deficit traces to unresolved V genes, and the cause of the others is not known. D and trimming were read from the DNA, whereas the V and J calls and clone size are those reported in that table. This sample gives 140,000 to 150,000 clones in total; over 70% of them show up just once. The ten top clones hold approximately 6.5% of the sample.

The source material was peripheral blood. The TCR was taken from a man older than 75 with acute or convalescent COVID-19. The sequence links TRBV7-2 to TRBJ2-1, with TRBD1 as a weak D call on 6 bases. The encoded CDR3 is CASSLSTGYNEQFF. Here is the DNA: TGTGCCAGCAGCCTCTCGACAGGTTACAATGAGCAGTTCTTC.